This is a list of T cell receptor beta chains from one sample in a study of radiotherapy plus CTLA-4 blockade in lung cancer. Generated by immunoSEQ multiplex PCR, the TCRdb table keeps only in-frame clones and is missing some. The data show approximately 82,000 clones, around 81% seen once. Sequences were derived from peripheral blood, sampled from a patient treated with radiotherapy plus ipilimumab. These receptors all stem from a human donor with non-small cell lung cancer that progressed on radiotherapy plus ipilimumab. The CDR3 runs from the conserved cysteine through the conserved F or W. Each record gives: J gene, V gene, clone size, CDR3 protein. For some rows the clone size is stated as once, few or many, or as a class when expanded; others skip it.

J: TRBJ2-1; V: TRBV27; size: NA; CDR3: CASSLKVSYNEQFF
J: TRBJ1-1; V: TRBV14; size: NA; CDR3: CASKGQGGTEAFF
J: TRBJ2-5; V: TRBV7-2; size: NA; CDR3: CASSLLWGQQETQYF
J: TRBJ2-7; V: TRBV4-3; size: once; CDR3: CASSQVPGQGSYEQYF
J: TRBJ2-7; V: TRBV6-5; size: NA; CDR3: CASSYLTSGRIGEQYF
J: TRBJ2-7; V: TRBV28; size: NA; CDR3: CASSPGTRNEQYF
J: TRBJ2-7; V: TRBV28; size: NA; CDR3: CAGSALKTSGGSWLEQYF
J: TRBJ2-1; V: TRBV19; size: NA; CDR3: CASSIVGQGLRGEQFF
J: TRBJ1-2; V: TRBV12-5; size: NA; CDR3: CASGLVRGQGANYGYTF
J: TRBJ1-4; V: TRBV2; size: NA; CDR3: CVYRDRFATNEKLFF
J: TRBJ2-2; V: TRBV7-9; size: few; CDR3: CASSLPGQGRTGELFF
J: TRBJ1-2; V: TRBV28; size: few; CDR3: CASSPPTGANYGYTF
J: TRBJ2-5; V: TRBV6-6; size: NA; CDR3: CASSYPVGGSETQYF
J: TRBJ2-3; V: TRBV9; size: NA; CDR3: CASSPSRGDTQYF
J: TRBJ1-1; V: TRBV2; size: once; CDR3: CASSDRETGAARTEAFF
J: TRBJ2-7; V: TRBV2; size: once; CDR3: CASGEGEQYF
J: TRBJ1-3; V: TRBV11-1; size: NA; CDR3: CASSLLQSLSGNTIYF
J: TRBJ1-5; V: TRBV19; size: NA; CDR3: CASSGRTRALNQPQHF
J: TRBJ2-5; V: TRBV10-3; size: once; CDR3: CAISEVTSGETQYF
J: TRBJ2-6; V: TRBV29-1; size: NA; CDR3: CSVEDLGGTGANVLTF
J: TRBJ2-2; V: TRBV4-1; size: NA; CDR3: CASSPSGENTGELFF
J: TRBJ2-4; V: TRBV7-2; size: NA; CDR3: CASSRSSGTGNIQYF
J: TRBJ2-7; V: TRBV27; size: NA; CDR3: CASSARSFGTRGYEQYF
J: TRBJ1-2; V: TRBV28; size: NA; CDR3: CASTPRRNYGYTF
J: TRBJ2-2; V: TRBV19; size: once; CDR3: CASRTGGYTGELFF
J: TRBJ2-7; V: TRBV27; size: NA; CDR3: CASSLRTNQDEQYF
J: TRBJ2-7; V: TRBV11-1; size: NA; CDR3: CASSSRWTGYEQYF
J: TRBJ2-3; V: TRBV6-1; size: NA; CDR3: CASTAGGLVDTQYF
J: TRBJ2-7; V: TRBV30; size: NA; CDR3: CAWSPRESYEQYF
J: TRBJ1-6; V: TRBV14; size: NA; CDR3: CASSFRTRAYNSPLHF
J: TRBJ1-4; V: TRBV28; size: NA; CDR3: CASRLVGVINEKLFF
J: TRBJ2-3; V: TRBV5-1; size: once; CDR3: CASSLTRVSTDTQYF
J: TRBJ2-3; V: TRBV9; size: NA; CDR3: CASSVGQGADTQYF
J: TRBJ1-1; V: TRBV5-1; size: NA; CDR3: CASSLNLNTEAFF
J: TRBJ2-7; V: TRBV9; size: NA; CDR3: CASSGPSTYEQYF
J: TRBJ2-7; V: TRBV5-6; size: NA; CDR3: CASSRDGTNYEQYF
J: TRBJ1-6; V: TRBV7-3; size: NA; CDR3: CASSLGDRVNSPLHF